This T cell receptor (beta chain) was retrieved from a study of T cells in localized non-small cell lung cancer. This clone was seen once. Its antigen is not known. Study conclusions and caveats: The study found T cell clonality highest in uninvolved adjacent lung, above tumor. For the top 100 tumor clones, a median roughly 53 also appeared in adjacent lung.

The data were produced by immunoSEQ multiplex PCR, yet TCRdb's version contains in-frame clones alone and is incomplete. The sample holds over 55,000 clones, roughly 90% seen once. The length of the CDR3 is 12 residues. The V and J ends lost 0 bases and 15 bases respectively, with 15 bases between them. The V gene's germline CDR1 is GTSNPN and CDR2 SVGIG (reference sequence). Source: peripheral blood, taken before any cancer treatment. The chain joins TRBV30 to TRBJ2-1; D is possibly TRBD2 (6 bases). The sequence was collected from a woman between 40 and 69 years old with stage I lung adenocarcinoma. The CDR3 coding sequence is TGTGCCTGGAGTGTCATCGGGGGATGGAGGTTCTTC. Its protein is CAWSVIGGWRFF.